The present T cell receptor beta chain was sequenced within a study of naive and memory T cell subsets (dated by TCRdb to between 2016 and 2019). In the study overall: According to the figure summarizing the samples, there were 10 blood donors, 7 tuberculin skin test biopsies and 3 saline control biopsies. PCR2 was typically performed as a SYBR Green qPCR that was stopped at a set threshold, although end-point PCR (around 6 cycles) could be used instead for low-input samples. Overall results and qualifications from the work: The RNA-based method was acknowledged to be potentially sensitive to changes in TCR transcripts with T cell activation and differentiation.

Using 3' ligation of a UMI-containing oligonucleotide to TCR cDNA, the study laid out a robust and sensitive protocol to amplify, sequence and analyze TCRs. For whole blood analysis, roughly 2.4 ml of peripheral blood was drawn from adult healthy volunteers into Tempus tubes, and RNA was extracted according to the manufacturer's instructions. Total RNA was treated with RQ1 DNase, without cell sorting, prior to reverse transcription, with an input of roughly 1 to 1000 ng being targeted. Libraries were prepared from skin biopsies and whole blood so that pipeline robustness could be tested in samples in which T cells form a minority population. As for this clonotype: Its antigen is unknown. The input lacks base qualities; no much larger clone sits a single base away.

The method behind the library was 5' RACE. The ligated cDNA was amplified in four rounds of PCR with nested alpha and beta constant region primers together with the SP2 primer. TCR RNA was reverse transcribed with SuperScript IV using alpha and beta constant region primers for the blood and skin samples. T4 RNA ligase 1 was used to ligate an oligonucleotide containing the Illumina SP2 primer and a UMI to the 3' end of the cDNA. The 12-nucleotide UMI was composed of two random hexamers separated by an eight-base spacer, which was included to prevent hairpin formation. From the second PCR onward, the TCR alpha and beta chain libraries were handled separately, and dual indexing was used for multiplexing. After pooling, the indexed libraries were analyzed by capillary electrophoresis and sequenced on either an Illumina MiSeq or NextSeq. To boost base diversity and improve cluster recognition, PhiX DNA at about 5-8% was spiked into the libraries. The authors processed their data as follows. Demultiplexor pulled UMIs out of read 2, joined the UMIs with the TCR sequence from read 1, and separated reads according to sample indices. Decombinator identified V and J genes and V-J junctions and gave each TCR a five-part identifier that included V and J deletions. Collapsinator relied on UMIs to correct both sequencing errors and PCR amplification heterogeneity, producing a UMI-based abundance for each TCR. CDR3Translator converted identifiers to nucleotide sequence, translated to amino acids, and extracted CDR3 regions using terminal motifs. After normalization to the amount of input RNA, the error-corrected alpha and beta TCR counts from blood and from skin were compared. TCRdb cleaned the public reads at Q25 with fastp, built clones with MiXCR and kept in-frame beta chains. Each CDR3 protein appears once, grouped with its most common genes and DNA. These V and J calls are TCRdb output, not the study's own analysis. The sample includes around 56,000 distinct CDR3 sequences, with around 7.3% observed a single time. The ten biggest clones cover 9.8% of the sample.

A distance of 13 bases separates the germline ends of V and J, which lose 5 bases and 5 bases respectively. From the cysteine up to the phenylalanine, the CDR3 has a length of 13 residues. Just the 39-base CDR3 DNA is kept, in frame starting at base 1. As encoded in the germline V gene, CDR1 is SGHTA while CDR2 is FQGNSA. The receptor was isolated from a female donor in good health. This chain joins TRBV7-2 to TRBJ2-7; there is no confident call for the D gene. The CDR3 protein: CASSPVLLHEQYF. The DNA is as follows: TGTGCCAGCAGCCCAGTCCTACTACACGAGCAGTACTTC.